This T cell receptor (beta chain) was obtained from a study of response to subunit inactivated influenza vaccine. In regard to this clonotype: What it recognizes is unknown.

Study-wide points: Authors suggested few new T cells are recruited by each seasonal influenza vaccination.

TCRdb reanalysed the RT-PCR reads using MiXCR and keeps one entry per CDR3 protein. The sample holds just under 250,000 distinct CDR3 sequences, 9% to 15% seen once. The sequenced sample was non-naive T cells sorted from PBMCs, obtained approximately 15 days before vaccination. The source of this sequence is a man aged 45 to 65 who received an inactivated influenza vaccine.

The CDR3 nucleotides read TGTGCCAGCACCCGACTAGCGGGAGTGGGACTTAGCACAGATACGCAGTATTTT. Protein product: CASTRLAGVGLSTDTQYF. V usage is TRBV12-3 or TRBV12-4 and J usage is TRBJ2-3, with TRBD2 matching 12 bases. The CDR3 consists of 18 residues. The V and J ends lost 7 bases and 0 bases, in that order; junction bases with no gene match: 11.